A single sample is the source of the 25 T cell receptor beta chains below, sequenced in a study of shared clonotypes between healthy human individuals. Sequenced by immunoSEQ multiplex PCR; TCRdb stores in-frame clones only, minus some. Of some 2,000,000 clones listed, over 85% are singletons. Selected positively for CCR7 and CD45RO-negative, naive CD8 cells excluded terminally differentiated effector memory CD45RA+ cells. The source material was naive CD8+ T cells sorted from blood. The source of these receptors is a man younger than 35 in good health.

The chain joins TRBV5-1 to TRBJ2-1; TRBD2 matches 10 bases. CDR3 length: 15 amino acids. From germline, CDR1 is SGHRS and CDR2 YFSETQ. The V gene end was trimmed by 0 bases and the J gene end by 7 bases; junction bases not matched to a gene: 4. CDR3 residues: CASSLASSGGNEQFF. The CDR3, as DNA: TGCGCCAGCAGCTTGGCGTCTAGCGGGGGTAATGAGCAGTTCTTC.

This chain joins TRBV6-5 and TRBJ2-7; 7 bases fit TRBD1. This CDR3 spans 14 amino acids. The germline V gene has CDR1 MNHEY and CDR2 SVGAGI. V gave up 5 bases and J gave up 4 bases; unmatched junction bases: 8. The CDR3 protein is CASSNLRDRYEQYF. The CDR3 DNA reads as TGTGCCAGCAGTAACCTCCGGGACAGATACGAGCAGTACTTC.

The rearrangement links TRBV5-1 to TRBJ2-5; possible D gene TRBD1, 6 bases. With 4 bases removed from V and 1 base from J, the gap between germline ends came to 11 bases. CDR3 length equals 14 residues. CDR1 is SGHRS, CDR2 YFSETQ, per germline. The CDR3 loop is CASSPGTPQETQYF. The CDR3 DNA reads as TGCGCCAGCAGCCCCGGGACACCCCAAGAGACCCAGTACTTC. The entire variable domain, with the rest obtained from reference TRBV5-1 and TRBJ2-5, is as follows: KAGVTQTPRYLIKTRGQQVTLSCSPISGHRSVSWYQQTPGQGLQFLFEYFSETQRNKGNFPGRFSGRQFSNSRSEMNVSTLELGDSALYLCASSPGTPQETQYFGPGTRLLVL.

The chain combines TRBV27 with TRBJ1-1; D might be TRBD1 (5 bases). The CDR3 is 13 amino acids. The V and J ends lost 5 bases and 3 bases respectively, with 10 bases between them. CDR1 and CDR2 from the germline V gene are MNHEY and SMNVEV (reference sequence). For the CDR3, the DNA is TGTGCCAGCAGTGAATCCAGGGACACTGAAGCTTTCTTT. This gives the protein CASSESRDTEAFF.

This rearrangement joins TRBV28 to TRBJ2-5, with TRBD2 identical over 12 bases. The CDR3 sequence is 14 residues long. Per the germline V gene, CDR1 is MDHEN and CDR2 is SYDVKM. V trimming: 4 bases; J trimming: 5 bases; junction bases outside the gene matches: 2. The CDR3 DNA sequence: TGTGCCAGCAGTTGGACTAGCGGGGTGGAGACCCAGTACTTC. It translates to CASSWTSGVETQYF.

This sequence joins TRBV2 and TRBJ1-5; D is perhaps TRBD1 (5 bases). The CDR3 contains 15 residues. Trimming pared 5 bases from V and 6 bases from J, leaving 17 bases between. Germline lookup yields CDR1 SNHLY and CDR2 FYNNEI. CDR3 coding DNA: TGTGCCAGCAGTATTAGTGGGGGGGTAAGTCAGCCCCAGCATTTT. Its translation is CASSISGGVSQPQHF.

The gene calls are TRBV5-1 and TRBJ2-1, with 8 bases fitting TRBD2. The germline V gene encodes CDR1 SGHRS and CDR2 YFSETQ. V shed 0 bases and J 5 bases; nucleotides not matched to a gene: 10. CDR3 length equals 17 residues. The DNA of the CDR3 is TGCGCCAGCAGCTTGGAGGGTAGCGGGGAGGAAAACAATGAGCAGTTCTTC. Its protein is CASSLEGSGEENNEQFF.

The chain couples TRBV29-1 to TRBJ1-2; 10 nucleotides match TRBD1. CDR3 size: 18 residues. With V trimmed by 2 bases and J by 8 bases, 20 bases remained unmatched. Germline assignment: CDR1 SQVTM and CDR2 ANQGSEA. The CDR3, as DNA: TGCAGCGTTGAACCCCCCCCCATCACCGACAGGGGGCATGGAGGCTACACCTTC. As protein: CSVEPPPITDRGHGGYTF.

The CDR3 loop is CASSVAGSGDDNEQFF. The CDR3 region has the DNA TGTGCCAGCAGCGTAGCGGGGTCGGGGGACGACAATGAGCAGTTCTTC. This chain uses TRBV9 with TRBJ2-1, with D possibly being TRBD2 (6 bases). Germline lookup yields CDR1 SGDLS and CDR2 YYNGEE. Trimming removed 0 bases from V and 5 bases from J, with 15 bases in between. The CDR3 is made up of 16 amino acids.

The gene calls are TRBV4-1 and TRBJ2-3; D may be TRBD2 (5 bases). The CDR3 extends over 15 amino acids. Germline V CDR1 and CDR2: MGHRA, YSYEKL. V shed 1 base and J shed 1 base, with 9 bases lying between them. This chain's CDR3 is CASSQVTMGTDTQYF. The CDR3 nucleotides read TGCGCCAGCAGCCAAGTGACTATGGGCACAGATACGCAGTATTTT.

This rearrangement joins TRBV30 to TRBJ2-7; D uncertain. Germline CDR1 and CDR2: GTSNPN and SVGIG (reference sequence). The length of the CDR3 is 12 residues. V dropped 5 bases and J dropped 6 bases, with 14 bases sitting between them. The chain's CDR3 is CAWSLAPGEQYF. CDR3 nucleotides: TGTGCCTGGTCCCTCGCCCCCGGCGAGCAGTACTTC.

The gene calls are TRBV10-3 and TRBJ2-1, with 9 bases aligning to TRBD1. The length of the CDR3 is 16 residues. The germline V gene has CDR1 ENHRY and CDR2 SYGVKD. After removal of 3 bases from V and 3 bases from J, the junction contained 6 bases not matched to a gene. The CDR3 nucleotides are TGTGCCATCAGTGATTTACCGGGACAGGGCTACAATGAGCAGTTCTTC. Translating gives CAISDLPGQGYNEQFF.

The rearrangement uses TRBV11-2 and TRBJ2-1, with a possible D match to TRBD1 (5 bases). The germline V gene has CDR1 SGHAT and CDR2 FQNNGV. V was shortened by 7 bases and J by 8 bases, with 9 bases between the two germline ends. The CDR3 has 11 amino acids. The CDR3: CASTQGHEQFF. In nucleotides, the CDR3 is TGTGCCAGCACCCAGGGCCATGAGCAGTTCTTC.

This chain's CDR3 is CASSFPREQFF. CDR3 coding DNA: TGTGCCAGCAGCTTTCCACGCGAGCAGTTCTTC. V gene TRBV7-9 combines with J gene TRBJ2-1; D is ambiguous. CDR3 length equals 11 residues. In germline, CDR1 is SEHNR, CDR2 FQNEAQ (reference sequence). With 3 bases removed from V and 10 bases from J, the gap between germline ends came to 7 bases.

The chain couples TRBV28 to TRBJ2-3; 11 bases agree with TRBD2. The CDR3 runs 16 residues. Germline CDR1 reads MDHEN; CDR2 reads SYDVKM. The trim removed 3 bases at V and 4 bases at J, leaving 6 bases unmatched. The DNA of the CDR3 is TGTGCCAGCAGTTTGTTAGCGGGGGGGCTGGCAGATACGCAGTATTTT. Encoded protein: CASSLLAGGLADTQYF. Variable domain in full (rest from reference TRBV28 and TRBJ2-3): DVKVTQSSRYLVKRTGEKVFLECVQDMDHENMFWYRQDPGLGLRLIYFSYDVKMKEKGDIPEGYSVSREKKERFSLILESASTNQTSMYLCASSLLAGGLADTQYFGPGTRLTVL.

The chain couples TRBV14 to TRBJ1-1; D possibly corresponds to TRBD1 (6 bases). Germline V gene data show CDR1 as SGHDN and CDR2 as FVKESK. CDR3 length: 19 amino acids. V was pared by 0 bases and J by 0 bases, with 20 bases between. The CDR3 here is CASSQDGHRDWAMNTEAFF. The CDR3 nucleotides are TGTGCCAGCAGCCAAGATGGGCACAGGGACTGGGCCATGAACACTGAAGCTTTCTTT.

The chain joins TRBV5-1 to TRBJ2-3, with 10 bases aligning to TRBD1. Germline trimming cut 4 bases from V and 4 bases from J; bases unmatched to any gene: 3. Germline V gene lookup returns CDR1 SGHRS and CDR2 YFSETQ. The CDR3 has 14 amino acids. CDR3 protein: CASSQGQGSDTQYF. The CDR3 bases are TGCGCCAGCAGCCAGGGACAGGGGTCAGATACGCAGTATTTT.

In its sample, this clone was seen once. The chain carries TRBV4-2 and TRBJ2-7; tentatively, D is TRBD2 (6 bases). The V end lost 1 base, the J end lost 4 bases, and 11 bases lay between the germline ends. CDR3 length equals 14 residues. Per germline, CDR1 LGHNA and CDR2 YNFKEQ. The CDR3 region is CASSQGGEVYEQYF. Written as DNA, the CDR3 is TGTGCCAGCAGCCAAGGGGGGGAAGTATACGAGCAGTACTTC.

The chain uses TRBV9 and TRBJ2-7; perhaps D is TRBD1 or TRBD2 (6 bases each). The CDR3 extends over 13 amino acids. Germline V gene lookup returns CDR1 SGDLS and CDR2 YYNGEE. V was clipped by 4 bases and J by 4 bases, with 12 bases between them. The CDR3 spells CASSRGGQYEQYF. The CDR3 DNA follows: TGTGCCAGCAGCCGAGGGGGGCAGTACGAGCAGTACTTC.

The CDR3 loop reads CASSREGGFFYGYTF. The CDR3 DNA follows: TGTGCCAGCAGCCGAGAAGGGGGTTTCTTCTATGGCTACACCTTC. The chain joins TRBV25-1 to TRBJ1-2, with D perhaps TRBD1 (6 bases). Trimming left V 6 bases short and J 4 bases short, with 18 bases between. The length of the CDR3 is 15 residues. Germline CDR1 reads MGHDK; CDR2 reads SYGVNS.

The CDR3 bases are TGTGCCAGCAGCTTGTCGTATTTTTTGCTAGCGGATTCCTACGAGCAGTACTTC. Its protein is CASSLSYFLLADSYEQYF. The rearrangement joins TRBV5-6 to TRBJ2-7, with 7 nucleotides matching TRBD2. The CDR3 length is 18 residues. The V gene end was trimmed by 1 base and the J gene end by 1 base; junction bases not matched to a gene: 14. CDR1 is SGHDT and CDR2 is YYEEEE in the germline V gene.

The chain links TRBV6-1 to TRBJ2-7; no clear D gene. The CDR3 has 15 amino acids. Germline loops: CDR1 MNHNS, CDR2 SASEGT. V lost 6 bases and J 0 bases, leaving 15 bases between the germline ends. The CDR3 loop reads CASREMALSSYEQYF. CDR3 nucleotides: TGTGCCAGCAGGGAAATGGCCCTCAGCTCCTACGAGCAGTACTTC.

The rearrangement joins TRBV30 to TRBJ1-4; maybe TRBD1 (5 bases). V was trimmed by 0 bases and J by 4 bases, leaving 9 bases between them. Germline assignment: CDR1 GTSNPN and CDR2 SVGIG (reference sequence). The CDR3 has 14 residues. The CDR3 is CAWSVSGNNEKLFF. CDR3 DNA: TGTGCCTGGAGTGTGTCAGGGAATAATGAAAAACTGTTTTTT.

This clone has just a few counts. V is TRBV5-4 and J is TRBJ1-6, with 8 bases identical to TRBD1. The CDR3 has 13 amino acids. With V trimmed by 4 bases and J by 9 bases, 3 bases remained unmatched. Germline V gene sequence: CDR1 SGHNT, CDR2 YYREEE (reference sequence). As DNA, the CDR3 is TGTGCCAGCAGCCAAGGGACAGGTTCACCCCTCCACTTT. This encodes CASSQGTGSPLHF.

The chain uses TRBV30 and TRBJ1-5, with D unclear. V lost 2 bases and J 1 base, leaving 12 bases between the germline ends. The CDR3 runs 15 residues. CDR1 and CDR2 from the germline V gene are GTSNPN and SVGIG (reference sequence). The CDR3 DNA is TGTGCCTGGAGTCCAGCTTCGATAAGCAATCAGCCCCAGCATTTT. This sequence encodes CAWSPASISNQPQHF.